This T cell receptor (beta chain) was identified in a study of blood T cells in healthy people across ages (dated by TCRdb to between 2014 and 2017). At the level of the whole study: In model experiments, template switching captured roughly one uniquely barcoded TCR beta cDNA molecule for every two T cells. To track age-related changes in TCR beta repertoire diversity, the study relied on deep sequencing normalized with unique cDNA molecular identifiers. Donors were grouped into four age groups: young (average approximately 15 years), middle-aged (approximately 41), aged (about 59) and long-lived (over 80). To avoid experimental bias, donors of different ages were spread randomly across the sequencing lanes. For two donors (one aged 18 to 29 and one aged 80 or older), the study analyzed two additional independent replicas of 1 million unique cDNA reads from the same blood draw.

Overall study outcomes, separate from this receptor: Compared with the aged group, the long-lived group had more naive CD4+ T cells, fewer expanded clones and increased TCR diversity, a pattern suggesting age selection. Observed TCR beta diversity per million T cells fell roughly linearly with age, and a significant reduction was already apparent by age about 36. Donor CMV infection status was unknown, potentially confounding age-related changes in expanded clonotypes. There was a strong correlation between observed TCR beta diversity and the percentage of naive T cells measured by flow cytometry. Since profiling was done on bulk unsorted PBMCs, naive and antigen-experienced compartments could not be conclusively compared. Estimates of total diversity from one million sequenced T cells were regarded as lower bounds and underestimates.

Systemically healthy Caucasian individuals from Russia, 39 in total and aged about 6 to 90 years, were included as donors. Each donor gave about 10 milliliters of peripheral blood, drawn into EDTA-treated Vacutainer tubes. Ficoll-Paque density-gradient centrifugation was used to isolate PBMCs, with at least 7 million per sample. Trizol reagent was used to extract total RNA from PBMCs, with at least 5.5 micrograms per sample. Naive CD45RAhigh/CD27high T cell percentages were measured by flow cytometry on a PBMC aliquot from every donor. This clonotype was observed many times. The target of this receptor is not known. Base qualities are not at hand, and no much larger clone is one base apart. Libraries came from 5' RACE. Sequencing took place on an Illumina HiSeq 2500. The second PCR ran for about 7 to 11 cycles and used a J-beta primer mix along with a sample-barcoded 5' primer. A template-switch 5' adaptor carrying 12 random nucleotides introduced a unique molecular identifier onto each TCR beta cDNA molecule. At least 2.5 million CDR3-containing paired-end reads were obtained from each sample. The Mint cDNA synthesis kit, primed by a TRBC-specific oligonucleotide, was used to synthesize first-strand cDNA from all RNA. Following uracil-DNA glycosylase treatment, all cDNA underwent a first 18-cycle PCR with the universal primers M1SS and BC2_uni_R. The paper's data handling went like this. Normalization of each sample was performed by random selection of 1 million high-quality reads, each carrying a distinct molecular identifier. Instead of being binned into consensus sequences, reads with shared molecular identifiers were discarded. CDR3 identification, clonotype clustering and error correction used MiTCR with a Q25 quality threshold and the strictest error-elimination algorithm. A nonparametric unseen species model using Euler transformation provided a lower-bound estimate of total TCR beta diversity. TCRdb cleaned the public reads at Q25 with fastp, built clones with MiXCR and kept in-frame beta chains. CDR3 protein duplicates are merged, each entry listing the most common genes and DNA. These V and J calls derive from TCRdb rather than the authors' analysis. The sample table lists about 590,000 distinct CDR3 sequences, about 30% of them with a count of one. The top ten clones comprise 15% to 19% of the sample.

Material: blood. This TCR came from a woman of 80 years or more in good health.

In nucleotides, the sequence is TGTGCCAGCAGTCCCATCGACGGCCGGGAGACCCAGTACTTC. Translated, it reads CASSPIDGRETQYF. The sequence is built from TRBV28 and TRBJ2-5; the D segment cannot be called with confidence. Trimming at the junction amounts to 5 bases on V and 5 bases on J, and the germline ends lie 15 bases apart. Reading the germline V gene gives CDR1 MDHEN and CDR2 SYDVKM. Spanning cysteine to phenylalanine, the CDR3 consists of 14 amino acids. Of all the DNA, just the CDR3 is kept, 42 bases in frame from base 1.